This T cell receptor (beta chain) was obtained from a study of T cell repertoires in cytomegalovirus infection. General study results and limits: The cumulative frequency of public TCR beta families distinguished individuals who carried CMV together with the relevant HLA.

TCRdb re-analysed the reads in MiXCR, keeping a single row per CDR3 protein. The data show fewer than 250,000 distinct CDR3 sequences, roughly 12% seen once. This clonotype has a count of ten or more. Its specificity is unknown. Trimming left V 0 bases short and J 0 bases short, with 6 bases between. CDR1 LNHNV and CDR2 YYDKDF come from the germline V gene (reference sequence). The CDR3 consists of 15 residues. Source material: PBMCs. The sequence came from a human donor in good health (CMV status not recorded). Some clones in this sample may be carry-over from other donors' samples. The chain recombines TRBV15 with TRBJ2-1; D gene ambiguous. DNA for the CDR3: TGTGCCACCAGCAGAGACAGGAGCTCCTACAATGAGCAGTTCTTC. It specifies CATSRDRSSYNEQFF.